These T cell receptor beta chains were read from a single sample in a study of molecular identifiers for immune sequencing clone quantification. TCRdb re-called the PCR reads with MiXCR, one entry per CDR3 protein. This repertoire shows fewer than 70,000 distinct CDR3 sequences, over 15% found once; its top ten account for about 1.5%. The sequencing sample was made of naive CD8+ T cells from blood, with Jurkat cell RNA spiked in. Source of these receptors: a human donor in good health. Some libraries in this study had Jurkat cell RNA spiked in. CDR3s include the opening cysteine and the closing phenylalanine or tryptophan. A D gene is named only where the DNA matches it firmly. The size entry is marked missing in some rows and otherwise reads once, few, many or a size class.

>TRBV7-9|many|.|TRBJ2-1
TGTGCCAGCAGCACCCGGAACTACAATGAGCAGTTCTTC
CASSTRNYNEQFF
>TRBV27|.|.|TRBJ2-1
TGTGCCAGCAGTCTCGGACCCTCCAATGAGCAGTTCTTC
CASSLGPSNEQFF
>TRBV5-7|many|.|TRBJ1-5
TGTGCCAGCAGGCCCGAGGGGGGGCCCCCCAAGGATGGTCAGCCCCAGCATTTT
CASRPEGGPPKDGQPQHF
>TRBV4-1|many|TRBD1|TRBJ2-7
TGCGCCAGCAGCCAAGTAAACAGGGGAACCTACGAGCAGTACTTC
CASSQVNRGTYEQYF
>TRBV27|few|.|TRBJ2-1
TGTGCCAGCAGTTTACCAGCGGGCCCCTACAATGAGCAGTTCTTC
CASSLPAGPYNEQFF
>TRBV4-1|many|.|TRBJ2-3
TGCGCCAGCAGCCAAACGGGAGCCCCCGAAAACACAGATACGCAGTATTTT
CASSQTGAPENTDTQYF
>TRBV7-9|many|.|TRBJ1-2
TGTGCCAGCAGCTTGGATTCCGGCTACACCTTC
CASSLDSGYTF
>TRBV27|many|.|TRBJ1-1
TGTGCCACCTCTCGGACAGCCATGAACACTGAAGCTTTCTTT
CATSRTAMNTEAFF
>TRBV7-9|many|TRBD2|TRBJ2-7
TGTGCCAGCACCCAACCGGGAGGGTCGGGCGAGCAGTACTTC
CASTQPGGSGEQYF
>TRBV20-1|many|.|TRBJ2-7
TGCAGTGCTAGAGATTCCGACGGGTACGAGCAGTACTTC
CSARDSDGYEQYF
>TRBV19|many|.|TRBJ2-7
TGTGCCAGTAGTATAGCGGACACCTACGAGCAGTACTTC
CASSIADTYEQYF
>TRBV4-1|many|.|TRBJ2-3
TGCGCCAGCAGCCACGAGCCGGGGGACGGCACAGATACGCAGTATTTT
CASSHEPGDGTDTQYF
>TRBV29-1|many|TRBD1|TRBJ2-1
TGCAGCGTTGCAGGGGGCTCCTACAATGAGCAGTTCTTC
CSVAGGSYNEQFF
>TRBV6-2/TRBV6-3|.|TRBD2|TRBJ2-1
TGTGCCAGCACCCTCCAGACTAGCGGGAGGGTCGATGAGCAGCTCTTC
CASTLQTSGRVDEQLF
>TRBV28|.|.|TRBJ1-6
TGTGCCAGCAGTTGGACAGTCAGCTCCTATAATTCACCCCTCCACTTT
CASSWTVSSYNSPLHF
>TRBV6-2/TRBV6-3|many|.|TRBJ1-1
TGTGCCAGCAACACCGATTCCGGGACACAGAACACTGAAGCTTTCTTT
CASNTDSGTQNTEAFF
>TRBV10-3|many|TRBD2|TRBJ2-7
TGTGCCATCAGTGAACCCGGGACTAGCGGGTTGCTAGAGCAGTACTTC
CAISEPGTSGLLEQYF
>TRBV25-1|many|.|TRBJ2-3
TGTGCCAGCAGTGTACAGGACAGCACAGATACGCAGTATTTT
CASSVQDSTDTQYF
>TRBV19|few|.|TRBJ1-6
TGTGCCAGTAGGGACACAGGCTCCTATAATTCACCCCTCCACTTT
CASRDTGSYNSPLHF
>TRBV24-1|many|TRBD1|TRBJ2-2
TGTGCCACCAGTTCCCCCCGGACAGGGGGCAGGGAGCTGTTTTTT
CATSSPRTGGRELFF
>TRBV7-9|once|TRBD2|TRBJ2-5
TGTGCCAGCAGCCCGGGATTGAGGGGAGGGGAGACCCAGTACTTC
CASSPGLRGGETQYF
>TRBV11-1|.|.|TRBJ2-7
TGTGCCAGCAGCTTAGGTAATAGCGAGCAGTACTTC
CASSLGNSEQYF
>TRBV2|.|.|TRBJ2-1
TGTGCCAGCAGTCCCGGGACGGTCTACAATGAGCAGTTCTTC
CASSPGTVYNEQFF
>TRBV7-9|many|.|TRBJ1-3
TGTGCCAGCGCGTTAGGGGGGACCTCTGGAAACACCATATATTTT
CASALGGTSGNTIYF
>TRBV6-5|many|TRBD2|TRBJ2-7
TGTGCCAGCAGCCCTGGGGTTGGGGAGGGTGCCTACGAGCAGTACTTC
CASSPGVGEGAYEQYF
>TRBV3-1|many|.|TRBJ1-2
TGTGCCAGCAGCCAAGACTACACCGCTAAGGAATATGGCTACACCTTC
CASSQDYTAKEYGYTF
>TRBV5-1|many|TRBD2|TRBJ2-3
TGCGCCAGCAGCTCTAGACTAGCGGGTCCAGATACGCAGTATTTT
CASSSRLAGPDTQYF
>TRBV27|many|.|TRBJ2-3
TGTGCCAGCAGTTTCCCAAGCACAGATACGCAGTATTTT
CASSFPSTDTQYF
>TRBV28|many|.|TRBJ1-2
TGTGCCAGCAGTCCTCCCGCTAACTATGGCTACACCTTC
CASSPPANYGYTF
>TRBV7-9|many|TRBD1|TRBJ1-2
TGTGCCAGCACAGGGACAGGGACCAACTATGGCTACACCTTC
CASTGTGTNYGYTF
>TRBV27|many|.|TRBJ2-1
TGTGCCAGCAGCCTAAGTAATGAGCAGTTCTTC
CASSLSNEQFF
>TRBV12-3/TRBV12-4|many|.|TRBJ1-2
TGTGCCAGCAGTTTTGCCGGACCTCTCGGCTACACCTTC
CASSFAGPLGYTF
>TRBV4-1|many|.|TRBJ2-7
TGCGCCAGCAGCCACGACGCCGCCTACGAGCAGTACTTC
CASSHDAAYEQYF
>TRBV5-6|many|.|TRBJ2-3
TGTGCCAGCAGCCGATACGCAGATACGCAGTATTTT
CASSRYADTQYF
>TRBV7-8|many|.|TRBJ2-2
TGTGCCAGCAGCTGGGGACTCTCCGGGGAGCTGTTTTTT
CASSWGLSGELFF
>TRBV12-3/TRBV12-4|.|TRBD1|TRBJ1-2
TGTGCCAGCAGTGGGACAGGGGGCGACTATGGCTACACCTTC
CASSGTGGDYGYTF
>TRBV6-2/TRBV6-3|many|.|TRBJ2-5
TGTGCCAGCAGCCCTGGAGAGACCCAGTACTTC
CASSPGETQYF
>TRBV7-9|few|TRBD1|TRBJ1-3
TGTGCCAGCAGCTTAGCGTTTCAGGGGGCGCCTGGAAACACCATATATTTT
CASSLAFQGAPGNTIYF
>TRBV4-2|.|.|TRBJ2-1
TGTGCCAGTAGCCAAGTTGACGGCGAGAGATTAGGCAATGAGCAGTTCTTC
CASSQVDGERLGNEQFF
>TRBV7-6|.|.|TRBJ2-7
TGTGCCAGCAGCTCACTCCCCGGTGGGGAGCAGTACTTC
CASSSLPGGEQYF
>TRBV20-1|few|.|TRBJ1-6
TGCAGTGCTAGACTTCGGGGTGAGGCTAGGAATTCACCCCTCCACTTT
CSARLRGEARNSPLHF
>TRBV7-9|many|.|TRBJ1-2
TGTGCCAGCAGCTTAGAAGGACGGCAGCTCTATGGCTACACCTTC
CASSLEGRQLYGYTF
>TRBV27|.|TRBD2|TRBJ2-3
TGTGCCAGCGGACTAGCGGGAAAGCTGTATTTT
CASGLAGKLYF
>TRBV29-1|many|TRBD1|TRBJ1-2
TGCAGCGTTGATCCGGGACAGGGCACCTATGGCTACACCTTC
CSVDPGQGTYGYTF
>TRBV11-2|many|.|TRBJ2-7
TGTGCCAGCAGCTTAGGAGTGAGGTCCTACGAGCAGTACTTC
CASSLGVRSYEQYF
>TRBV7-9|.|.|TRBJ2-6
TGTGCCAGCAGTCCGCTGACTTCTGGGGCCAACGTCCTGACTTTC
CASSPLTSGANVLTF
>TRBV11-3|.|.|TRBJ1-3
TGTGCCAGCAGAGACATCTCCTCTGGAAACACCATATATTTT
CASRDISSGNTIYF
>TRBV28|many|TRBD2|TRBJ2-7
TGTGCCAGCAGCCACTTCGGTGCCAGGAGCGGGAGGGACTACGAGCAGTACTTC
CASSHFGARSGRDYEQYF
>TRBV11-2|few|.|TRBJ2-1
TGTGCCAGCAGCTTAATCGGATGGAACAATGAGCAGTTCTTC
CASSLIGWNNEQFF
>TRBV9|many|TRBD2|TRBJ2-7
TGTGCCAGCAGCTCCAGCGCTGGGACTAGCGGGGGTACCTCCTACGAGCAGTACTTC
CASSSSAGTSGGTSYEQYF
>TRBV6-2/TRBV6-3|many|.|TRBJ1-5
TGTGCCACGTCGGGGGCGGATTGGAATCAGCCCCAGCATTTT
CATSGADWNQPQHF